Included here is one T cell receptor (beta chain) sequence, with context. Method: immunoSEQ multiplex PCR; TCRdb's copy keeps in-frame clones and lacks some. The repertoire holds fewer than 250,000 clones, with 85% to 90% as singletons. These data belong to a study of blood T cell repertoires in COVID-19. This CDR3 region has 14 residues. Trimming pared 1 base from V and 8 bases from J, leaving 13 bases between. The germline V gene encodes CDR1 MNHEY and CDR2 SMNVEV (reference sequence). The chain couples TRBV27 to TRBJ2-3; possibly TRBD1 for D (6 bases). The sample was peripheral blood. This sequence originates from a woman aged 65 to 85 with acute or convalescent COVID-19. The CDR3 protein is CASSLLGDISTQYF. The CDR3 DNA reads TGTGCCAGCAGTTTATTGGGGGACATATCTACGCAGTATTTT.